This TCR beta chain was captured in a study of tumor-infiltrating lymphocytes in primary liver carcinoma. Study-level findings and limits: Tumors carried a top-250-clone fraction significantly exceeding that of blood (p = 0.039).

The CDR3 is 14 residues long. TCR beta cDNA was reverse-transcribed from around 0.55 ug of total RNA. The reaction used a constant-region primer and ProtoScript II reverse transcriptase. Slightly modified ARM-PCR served as the procedure for the TCR beta libraries. These libraries came from three rounds of nested multiplex PCR. Researchers ran the first two PCR rounds for approximately 10 cycles each with TRBV1-TRBV30 forward primers and a C-beta reverse primer. TCRdb reprocessed the multiplex PCR reads via MiXCR and lists one record per CDR3 protein. The sample yields 150,000 to 200,000 distinct CDR3 sequences, around four fifths seen once. Unsorted bulk tissue (roughly 19-30 mg) underwent RNA and DNA co-extraction. Every patient had chronic HBV infection and was treatment-naive. As for this clonotype: What it recognizes is unknown. An end of the junction differs from the germline gene, which may be a read error.

Sequencing was carried out using tumor tissue from primary liver carcinoma. The TCR comes from a man in his forties with primary liver carcinoma and hepatitis B virus infection. The chain combines TRBV12-3 or TRBV12-4 with TRBJ2-5, with 10 positions matching TRBD2. DNA for the CDR3: TGTGCTTGCGTATTAGCGGGAGGACAAGAGACCCAGAACTTC. This encodes CACVLAGGQETQNF.